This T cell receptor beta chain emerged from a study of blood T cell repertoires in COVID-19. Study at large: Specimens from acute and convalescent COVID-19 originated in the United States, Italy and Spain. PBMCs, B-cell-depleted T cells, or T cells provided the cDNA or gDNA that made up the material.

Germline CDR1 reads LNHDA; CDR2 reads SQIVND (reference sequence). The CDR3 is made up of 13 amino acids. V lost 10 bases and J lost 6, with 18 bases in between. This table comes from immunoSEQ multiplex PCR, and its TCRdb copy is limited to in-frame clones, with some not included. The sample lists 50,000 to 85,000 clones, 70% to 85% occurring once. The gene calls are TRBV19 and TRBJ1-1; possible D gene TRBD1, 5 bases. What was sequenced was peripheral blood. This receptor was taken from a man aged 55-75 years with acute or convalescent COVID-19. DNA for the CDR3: TGTGCCACCGCGGGACCGCTCCTAGCTGAAGCTTTCTTT. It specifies CATAGPLLAEAFF.